The rows below give T cell receptor beta chains drawn from one sample of a study of T cell repertoires in cytomegalovirus infection. TCRdb re-called the reads with MiXCR, one entry per CDR3 protein. Of about 770,000 distinct CDR3 sequences listed, almost 30% are singletons. What these receptors recognize is not known. Sequenced material: cultured CD8+ T cells from PBMCs, taken from culture after CMV antigen stimulation. The receptors were gathered from a human donor in good health (CMV status not recorded). Some clones in this sample may be carry-over from other donors' samples. Each CDR3 is given with its conserved first and last residue. Fields, in order: clone size, V gene, J gene, D gene, CDR3 protein, CDR3 DNA. D genes are given only for firm matches. For some rows the clone size is stated as once, few or many, or as a class when expanded; others skip it.

>NA|TRBV10-2|TRBJ1-1|TRBD1
CASTPGQGVLRTEAFF
TGCGCCAGCACTCCGGGACAGGGGGTTCTTAGGACTGAAGCTTTCTTT
>NA|TRBV27|TRBJ2-1|NA
CASSPYRVSSYNEQFF
TGTGCCAGCAGTCCCTACAGGGTCAGCTCCTACAATGAGCAGTTCTTC
>NA|TRBV2|TRBJ2-6|NA
CASELMESGANVLTF
TGTGCCAGCGAACTTATGGAATCCGGGGCCAACGTCCTGACTTTC
>NA|TRBV27|TRBJ1-1|NA
CASSRDPGATTEAFF
TGTGCCAGCAGTCGCGACCCGGGGGCGACCACTGAAGCTTTCTTT
>many|TRBV7-8|TRBJ2-7|TRBD1
CASSLQGESFYEQYF
TGTGCCAGCAGCTTACAGGGGGAGTCGTTCTACGAGCAGTACTTC
>many|TRBV7-9|TRBJ2-1|NA
CASSGLRGRDEEQFF
TGTGCCAGCAGCGGGCTGAGGGGGCGGGATGAGGAGCAGTTCTTC
>NA|TRBV6-6|TRBJ2-7|NA
CASSYYKAPPGSYEQYF
TGTGCCAGCAGTTACTACAAGGCCCCTCCTGGCTCCTACGAGCAGTACTTC
>NA|TRBV12-3/TRBV12-4|TRBJ1-6|TRBD1
CASRGNRGALRPLHF
TGTGCCAGCAGGGGGAACAGGGGGGCCTTAAGACCCCTCCACTTT
>NA|TRBV29-1|TRBJ1-2|NA
CSVNFGRPTYGYTF
TGCAGCGTTAATTTTGGAAGACCGACCTATGGCTACACCTTC
>few|TRBV7-9|TRBJ2-5|NA
CASSLITAGRETQYF
TGTGCCAGCAGCTTAATTACTGCGGGGCGAGAGACCCAGTACTTC
>NA|TRBV5-5|TRBJ2-5|NA
CASSLPTGQETQYF
TGTGCCAGCAGCTTGCCTACAGGCCAAGAGACCCAGTACTTC
>NA|TRBV12-3/TRBV12-4|TRBJ2-1|TRBD2
CASSWVSGYNEQFF
TGTGCCAGCAGTTGGGTTAGCGGGTACAATGAGCAGTTCTTC
>NA|TRBV4-1|TRBJ2-3|NA
CASSQDSGPDTQYF
TGCGCCAGCAGCCAAGATTCAGGGCCAGATACGCAGTATTTT
>few|TRBV27|TRBJ1-6|NA
CASKQGSSPLHF
TGTGCCAGCAAACAGGGTAGTTCACCCCTCCACTTT
>NA|TRBV9|TRBJ1-3|TRBD1
CASSVTGVGNTIYF
TGTGCCAGCAGCGTTACAGGGGTCGGAAACACCATATATTTT
>few|TRBV27|TRBJ1-5|TRBD1
CASQDRSYSNQPQHF
TGTGCCAGCCAGGACAGGTCTTATAGCAATCAGCCCCAGCATTTT
>NA|TRBV11-1|TRBJ1-4|NA
CASSLRRGLATNEKLFF
TGTGCCAGCAGCCTACGCCGGGGACTTGCAACTAATGAAAAACTGTTTTTT
>NA|TRBV5-1|TRBJ2-5|TRBD1
CASSLWTGGTETQYF
TGCGCCAGCAGCCTATGGACAGGGGGCACGGAGACCCAGTACTTC
>many|TRBV6-2/TRBV6-3|TRBJ2-6|NA
CASTYTGSGANVLTF
TGTGCCAGCACCTACACCGGGAGTGGGGCCAACGTCCTGACTTTC
>NA|TRBV5-4|TRBJ2-5|TRBD2
CASSLGSGGKRFEYF
TGTGCCAGCAGCTTGGGATCGGGGGGTAAAAGATTTGAGTACTTC
>NA|TRBV10-3|TRBJ2-2|NA
CAISPRTENTGELFF
TGTGCCATCAGCCCGCGGACAGAGAACACCGGGGAGCTGTTTTTT
>once|TRBV6-2/TRBV6-3|TRBJ2-5|TRBD2
CASWGGVQETQYF
TGTGCCAGTTGGGGGGGGGTCCAAGAGACCCAGTACTTC
>NA|TRBV7-2|TRBJ1-3|NA
CASSRGVSGNTIYF
TGTGCCAGCAGCCGAGGGGTATCTGGAAACACCATATATTTT
>few|TRBV20-1|TRBJ2-7|NA
CSAITGISYEQYF
TGCAGTGCAATTACAGGAATCTCCTACGAGCAGTACTTC
>once|TRBV2|TRBJ1-1|TRBD1
CASPSPGTGSTEAFF
TGTGCCAGCCCCTCTCCCGGGACAGGGAGTACTGAAGCTTTCTTT
>NA|TRBV12-3/TRBV12-4|TRBJ2-4|NA
CASSRVTAKNIQYF
TGTGCCAGCAGCAGGGTCACTGCCAAAAACATTCAGTACTTC
>NA|TRBV5-1|TRBJ2-4|NA
CASSLDTYYQYF
TGCGCCAGCAGCTTAGACACTTATTACCAGTACTTC
>few|TRBV4-3|TRBJ2-1|NA
CASSQEPGTSNEQFF
TGCGCCAGCAGCCAAGAACCCGGGACCTCAAATGAGCAGTTCTTC
>NA|TRBV7-9|TRBJ1-1|TRBD1
CASTQGQLNTEAFF
TGTGCCAGCACCCAGGGACAGCTGAACACTGAAGCTTTCTTT
>NA|TRBV6-2/TRBV6-3|TRBJ1-5|NA
CANTLRAKMAYSNQPQHF
TGTGCCAACACCTTACGGGCAAAGATGGCTTATAGCAATCAGCCCCAGCATTTT
>NA|TRBV28|TRBJ1-6|NA
CASSPDSLYSPLHF
TGTGCCAGCAGCCCGGACAGCCTATATTCACCCCTCCACTTT
>NA|TRBV5-4|TRBJ2-3|NA
CASSLAGKEVTDTQYF
TGTGCCAGCAGCTTGGCGGGGAAGGAGGTCACAGATACGCAGTATTTT
>NA|TRBV4-1|TRBJ1-2|NA
CASSQDTAGKGGEYGYTF
TGCGCCAGCAGCCAAGATACGGCAGGGAAGGGAGGGGAATATGGCTACACCTTC
>once|TRBV4-1|TRBJ2-2|NA
CASSQGLENTGELFF
TGCGCCAGCAGCCAAGGACTGGAGAACACCGGGGAGCTGTTTTTT
>NA|TRBV6-6|TRBJ2-5|TRBD2
CASNIQRGLQETQYF
TGTGCCAGCAACATTCAGCGGGGGTTGCAAGAGACCCAGTACTTC
>few|TRBV13|TRBJ2-3|NA
CASRVGPQDTQYF
TGTGCCAGCCGGGTCGGGCCGCAAGATACGCAGTATTTT
>NA|TRBV19|TRBJ1-1|TRBD1
CASSVQGHTEAFF
TGTGCCAGTAGTGTACAGGGGCACACTGAAGCTTTCTTT
>NA|TRBV6-2/TRBV6-3|TRBJ2-4|TRBD1
CASSDRGSAKNIQYF
TGTGCCAGCAGTGACAGGGGGTCGGCCAAAAACATTCAGTACTTC
>many|TRBV7-2|TRBJ1-2|NA
CASSLRAGIGYGYTF
TGTGCCAGCAGCTTAAGGGCAGGGATCGGCTATGGCTACACCTTC
>NA|TRBV6-2/TRBV6-3|TRBJ1-2|NA
CASSYSTRGLSDGYTF
TGTGCCAGCAGTTACTCGACGCGGGGCCTCAGCGATGGCTACACCTTC
>few|TRBV5-1|TRBJ1-4|TRBD1
CASSLGGWEEKLFF
TGCGCCAGCAGCTTAGGGGGCTGGGAAGAAAAACTGTTTTTT
>NA|TRBV2|TRBJ1-6|TRBD1
CASSIPGQGSSPLHF
TGTGCCAGCAGTATCCCGGGACAGGGATCCTCACCCCTCCACTTT
>NA|TRBV29-1|TRBJ1-2|NA
CSVPGGYGYTF
TGCAGCGTTCCTGGGGGGTACGGCTACACCTTC
>NA|TRBV6-2/TRBV6-3|TRBJ2-2|NA
CASSYRDPGANTGELFF
TGTGCCAGCAGTTACAGGGATCCGGGAGCGAACACCGGGGAGCTGTTTTTT
>NA|TRBV9|TRBJ1-1|NA
CASSVGPGTAEAFF
TGTGCCAGCAGCGTAGGACCGGGAACGGCTGAAGCTTTCTTT
>NA|TRBV2|TRBJ1-2|NA
CAIIQGTSNYGYTF
TGTGCCATCATCCAGGGGACCTCTAACTATGGCTACACCTTC